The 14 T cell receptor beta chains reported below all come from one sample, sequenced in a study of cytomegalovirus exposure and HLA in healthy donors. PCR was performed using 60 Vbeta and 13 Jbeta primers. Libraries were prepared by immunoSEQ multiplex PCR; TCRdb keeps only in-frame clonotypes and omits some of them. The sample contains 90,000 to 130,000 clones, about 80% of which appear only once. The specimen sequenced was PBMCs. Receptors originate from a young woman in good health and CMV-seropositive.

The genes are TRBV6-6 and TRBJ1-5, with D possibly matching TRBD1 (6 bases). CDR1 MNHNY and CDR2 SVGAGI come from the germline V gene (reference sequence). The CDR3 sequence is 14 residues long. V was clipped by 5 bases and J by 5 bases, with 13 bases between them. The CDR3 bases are TGTGCCAGCAGTCAGGGGTTAATCGATCAGCCCCAGCATTTT. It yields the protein CASSQGLIDQPQHF.

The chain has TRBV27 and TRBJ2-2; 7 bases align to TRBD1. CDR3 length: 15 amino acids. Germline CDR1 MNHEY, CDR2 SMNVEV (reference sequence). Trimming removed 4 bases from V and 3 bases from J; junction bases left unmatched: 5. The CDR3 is CASSSDRPYTGELFF. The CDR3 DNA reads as TGTGCCAGCAGTTCGGACAGGCCCTACACCGGGGAGCTGTTTTTT.

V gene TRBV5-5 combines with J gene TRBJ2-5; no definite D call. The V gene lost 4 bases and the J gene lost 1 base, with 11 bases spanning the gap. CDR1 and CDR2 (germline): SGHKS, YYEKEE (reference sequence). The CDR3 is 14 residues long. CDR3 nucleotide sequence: TGTGCCAGCAGCCTGGATACAGCCCAAGAGACCCAGTACTTC. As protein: CASSLDTAQETQYF.

The CDR3 reads CASSYIQGRGNTEAFF. The CDR3 nucleotides read TGTGCCAGCAGTTATATACAGGGACGGGGAAACACTGAAGCTTTCTTT. V and J are TRBV28 and TRBJ1-1, with D tentatively TRBD1 (6 bases). Germline V gene sequence: CDR1 MDHEN, CDR2 SYDVKM. The CDR3 runs 16 residues. V lost 4 bases and J lost 2, with 17 bases in between.

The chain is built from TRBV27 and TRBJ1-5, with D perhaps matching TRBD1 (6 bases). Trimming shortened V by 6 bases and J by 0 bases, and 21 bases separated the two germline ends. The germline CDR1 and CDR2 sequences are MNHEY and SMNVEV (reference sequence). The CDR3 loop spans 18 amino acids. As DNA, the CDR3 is TGTGCCAGCAGCCGGCGGGGGGCAGGGGAGTATAGCAATCAGCCCCAGCATTTT. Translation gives CASSRRGAGEYSNQPQHF.

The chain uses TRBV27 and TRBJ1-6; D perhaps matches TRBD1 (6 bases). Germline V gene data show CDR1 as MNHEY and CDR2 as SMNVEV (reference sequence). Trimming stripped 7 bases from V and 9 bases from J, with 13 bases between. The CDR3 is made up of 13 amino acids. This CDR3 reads CASTRGDGSPLHF. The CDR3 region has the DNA TGTGCCAGCACCAGGGGCGACGGTTCACCCCTCCACTTT.

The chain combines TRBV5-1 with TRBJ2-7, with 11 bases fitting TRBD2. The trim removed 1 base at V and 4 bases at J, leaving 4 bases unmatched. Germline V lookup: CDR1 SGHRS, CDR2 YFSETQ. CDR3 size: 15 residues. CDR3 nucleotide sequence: TGCGCCAGCAGCTTGATGACTAGCGGGATGTACGAGCAGTACTTC. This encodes CASSLMTSGMYEQYF.

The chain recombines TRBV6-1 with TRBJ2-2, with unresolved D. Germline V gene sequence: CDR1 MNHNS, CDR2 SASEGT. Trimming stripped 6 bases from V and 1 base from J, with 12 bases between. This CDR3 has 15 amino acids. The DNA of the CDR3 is TGTGCCAGCAGCGGCGGTGCCGGGAACACCGGGGAGCTGTTTTTT. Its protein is CASSGGAGNTGELFF.

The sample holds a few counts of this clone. The CDR3 DNA reads as TGTGCCAGCAGTACGTTGACTAGCGGTTACAATGAGCAGTTCTTC. This encodes CASSTLTSGYNEQFF. V usage is TRBV2 and J usage is TRBJ2-1; 9 bases are a match to TRBD2. Losses at the gene ends were 5 bases for V and 4 bases for J; bases not matched to a gene: 6. Germline V gene lookup returns CDR1 SNHLY and CDR2 FYNNEI. This CDR3 comprises 15 residues.

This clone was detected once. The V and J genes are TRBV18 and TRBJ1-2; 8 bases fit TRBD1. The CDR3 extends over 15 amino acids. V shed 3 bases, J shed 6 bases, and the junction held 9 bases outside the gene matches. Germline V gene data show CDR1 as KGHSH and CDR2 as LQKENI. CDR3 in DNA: TGTGCCAGCTCACCCTTGGACAGGGCTGCGGATGGCTACACCTTC. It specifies CASSPLDRAADGYTF.

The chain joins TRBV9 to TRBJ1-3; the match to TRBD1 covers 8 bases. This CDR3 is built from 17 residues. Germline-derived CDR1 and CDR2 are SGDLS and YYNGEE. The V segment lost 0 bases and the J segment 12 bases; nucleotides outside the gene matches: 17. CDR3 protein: CASSVDPQQGAYEDIYF. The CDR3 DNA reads TGTGCCAGCAGCGTAGACCCGCAGCAGGGGGCCTACGAAGACATATATTTT.

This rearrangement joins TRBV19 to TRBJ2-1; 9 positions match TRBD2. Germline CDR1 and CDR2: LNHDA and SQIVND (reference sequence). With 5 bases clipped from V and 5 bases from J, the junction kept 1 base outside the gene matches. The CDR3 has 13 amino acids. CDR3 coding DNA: TGTGCCAGTAGTGCTAGCGGGGACAATGAGCAGTTCTTC. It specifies CASSASGDNEQFF.

CDR3 bases: TGTGCCAGCGGACGCACTAGACGCACAGATACGCAGTATTTT. It specifies CASGRTRRTDTQYF. The gene calls are TRBV6-6 and TRBJ2-3, with a weak D call TRBD2 (5 bases). CDR3 size: 14 residues. Trimming took off 8 bases at V and 1 base at J, with 13 bases between the two ends. Germline lookup yields CDR1 MNHNY and CDR2 SVGAGI (reference sequence).

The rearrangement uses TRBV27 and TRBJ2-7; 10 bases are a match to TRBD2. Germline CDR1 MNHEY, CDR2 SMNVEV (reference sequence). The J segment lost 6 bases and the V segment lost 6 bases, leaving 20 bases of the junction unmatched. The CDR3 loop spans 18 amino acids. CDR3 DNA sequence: TGTGCCAGCAGCCCCGGGCCCCTACTAGCGGGATACGTGAGCGAGCAGTACTTC. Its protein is CASSPGPLLAGYVSEQYF.